This T cell receptor beta chain is from a study of identifying expanded T cells in peripheral blood. Study-level findings and limits: Across healthy donors, higher total template counts meant significantly greater roughly 2-week count variance. Technical replicates showed roughly 1.2 changed clones; approximately 2 weeks roughly 15; four weeks 19.

Worth noting for this clone: Antigen: not known.

V trimming: 0 bases; J trimming: 4 bases; junction bases outside the gene matches: 3. The V gene's germline CDR1 is SGHRS and CDR2 YFSETQ. CDR3 length: 14 residues. Sequenced by immunoSEQ multiplex PCR; TCRdb stores in-frame clones only, minus some. The profile shows 70,000 to 95,000 clones, 88% of them singletons. No infections or other immune events were documented during collection. The receptor was derived from a person aged 18 to 69 in good health. V and J are TRBV5-1 and TRBJ2-5, with 7 bases fitting TRBD1. The sample was blood. The CDR3 DNA follows: TGCGCCAGCAGCTTGGCGGGACAGAGAGAGACCCAGTACTTC. It codes for CASSLAGQRETQYF.